This is a list of T cell receptor beta chains from one sample in a study of blood T cells in healthy people across ages. TCRdb reprocessed the 5' RACE reads via MiXCR and lists one record per CDR3 protein. The top ten hold around an eighth of the sample, which has hundreds of thousands of distinct CDR3 sequences, around 50% seen once. The sample taken for sequencing was blood. These TCRs come from a woman at least 80 years old in good health. CDR3s include the opening cysteine and the closing phenylalanine or tryptophan. Each record gives: CDR3 length, clone size, J gene, V gene, D gene, CDR3 protein, CDR3 DNA. D genes are given only for firm matches. Clone size appears in some rows only: once, few, many, or a class for an expanded clone.

length: 11; size: .; J: TRBJ1-1; V: TRBV2; D: .; CDR3: CASNGGLEAFF; DNA: TGTGCCAGCAATGGGGGACTTGAAGCTTTCTTT
length: 11; size: many; J: TRBJ2-1; V: TRBV28; D: .; CDR3: CASSLGREQFF; DNA: TGCGCCAGCAGCTTGGGCCGGGAGCAGTTCTTC
length: 13; size: .; J: TRBJ1-2; V: TRBV6-5; D: TRBD1; CDR3: CASSDRTGYGYTF; DNA: TGTGCCAGCAGTGACCGGACAGGCTATGGCTACACCTTC
length: 15; size: few; J: TRBJ2-2; V: TRBV25-1; D: .; CDR3: CASRPDGVNTGELFF; DNA: TGTGCCAGCAGGCCGGACGGGGTGAACACCGGGGAGCTGTTTTTT
length: 13; size: few; J: TRBJ1-5; V: TRBV27; D: .; CDR3: CVSSFGGNQPQHF; DNA: TGTGTCAGCAGTTTTGGGGGCAATCAGCCCCAGCATTTT
length: 18; size: once; J: TRBJ2-3; V: TRBV28; D: TRBD2; CDR3: CASSFSTSGPRSTETQYF; DNA: TGTGCCAGCAGTTTCAGTACTAGCGGTCCTCGAAGCACAGAGACGCAGTATTTT
length: 13; size: .; J: TRBJ2-2; V: TRBV29-1; D: TRBD2; CDR3: CSGGGANTGELFF; DNA: TGCAGCGGGGGAGGGGCCAACACCGGGGAGCTGTTTTTT
length: 17; size: many; J: TRBJ2-3; V: TRBV28; D: TRBD2; CDR3: CASRPTTSPGGTDTQYF; DNA: TGTGCCAGCAGGCCCACGACTAGCCCTGGAGGGACAGATACGCAGTATTTT
length: 15; size: few; J: TRBJ1-1; V: TRBV7-3; D: .; CDR3: CASSLNAGRNTEAFF; DNA: TGTGCCAGCAGCTTAAACGCGGGAAGGAACACTGAAGCTTTCTTT
length: 11; size: .; J: TRBJ2-1; V: TRBV29-1; D: .; CDR3: CSVITYNEQFF; DNA: TGCAGTGTGATAACATACAATGAGCAGTTCTTC
length: 13; size: few; J: TRBJ2-1; V: TRBV12-3/TRBV12-4; D: .; CDR3: CASSFSQSGVQFF; DNA: TGTGCCAGCAGTTTTAGTCAGTCGGGCGTGCAGTTCTTC